The 2 T cell receptor beta chains below come from one sample, sequenced in a study of cytomegalovirus exposure and HLA in healthy donors. A multiplex PCR was run with 60 Vbeta primers and 13 Jbeta primers. The table came from immunoSEQ multiplex PCR; TCRdb's copy has only in-frame clones and leaves some out. The profile shows some 140,000 clones, around four fifths of them singletons. The specimen sequenced was PBMCs. Receptor source: a man aged 35 to 55 in good health and CMV-seronegative.

This chain joins TRBV7-2 and TRBJ2-2; a possible D gene is TRBD1 (5 bases). The CDR3 loop spans 16 amino acids. The germline V gene has CDR1 SGHTA and CDR2 FQGNSA. The V gene lost 0 bases and the J gene lost 4 bases, with 12 bases spanning the gap. In DNA form, the CDR3 reads TGTGCCAGCAGCTTAGCAGGTGGGGCAGGCACCGGGGAGCTGTTTTTT. Amino acids: CASSLAGGAGTGELFF. Based on the CDR3 plus reference TRBV7-2 and TRBJ2-2, the full variable domain is GAGVSQSPSNKVTEKGKDVELRCDPISGHTALYWYRQSLGQGLEFLIYFQGNSAPDKSGLPSDRFSAERTGGSVSTLTIQRTQQEDSAVYLCASSLAGGAGTGELFFGEGSRLTVL.

The V call is TRBV10-3, the J call TRBJ1-6, with TRBD1 as a possible D gene (6 bases). From germline, CDR1 is ENHRY and CDR2 SYGVKD. This CDR3 is built from 14 residues. The ends were cut back, 3 bases at V and 3 bases at J, with 6 bases in the middle. The CDR3 coding sequence is TGTGCCATCAGTGAAGGGGGCTATAATTCACCCCTCCACTTT. Amino acids: CAISEGGYNSPLHF.